The sequence of this T cell receptor beta chain was determined in a study of regulatory T cells in long-lasting Graves disease. According to the study, TCR beta libraries were built with iRepertoire HTBI primers and CDR3-region Arm-PCR. MiXCR was run by TCRdb on the multiplex PCR reads, yielding one entry per CDR3 protein. The sample has about 220,000 distinct CDR3 sequences, around 19% seen once. Time point denoted: newly diagnosed GD, antithyroid drugs for less than 3 months. The TCR library was made from RNA extracted from PBMCs. V shed 6 bases, J shed 2 bases, and the junction held 3 bases outside the gene matches. CDR3 length: 15 residues. Germline CDR1 reads MNHNS; CDR2 reads SASEGT. This clonotype came up many times. What it binds is unknown. General observations from the study: Comparison showed that persistent patients shared more public clonotypes (about 3,000) than new patients (roughly 1,000).

This sample also appeared in a second study, on T cells in Graves' hyperthyroidism and ophthalmopathy.

V gene TRBV6-1 combines with J gene TRBJ2-2, with TRBD1 matching over 10 bases. This material consisted of peripheral blood mononuclear cells (PBMCs), taken at new diagnosis, from a patient treated with antithyroid drugs. This TCR came from a woman in her 30s with Graves disease. The CDR3 DNA reads TGTGCCAGCAGACGGGACAGGGGAAACACCGGGGAGCTGTTTTTT. Translation gives CASRRDRGNTGELFF.